The text below deals with one T cell receptor (beta chain). Its antigen specificity is not known. No much larger clone exists at a distance of one base, and base qualities are not known. Other DNA sequences of this sample code for an identical CDR3. The donors were healthy, HIV-negative adults with no recently reported acute infections or vaccinations. Only Caucasian adults living in Nashville, Tennessee, USA were represented among the donors. For unsorted samples, 80 million to 100 million PBMCs were counted, and genomic DNA was extracted using the QIAamp DNA Blood Mini kit. Blood was obtained by leukapheresis, after which PBMCs were separated by Ficoll-Histopaque density gradient centrifugation and cryopreserved in liquid nitrogen vapor phase. The sample is drawn from a study of shared clonotypes between healthy human individuals (dated by TCRdb to 2020 to 2021). With regard to the full study: The cohort included three men and two women between 18 and 49 years of age. Blood TCR repertoires of five healthy adults were deeply sequenced to estimate repertoire size and the extent of clonotype sharing between individuals. To increase sequencing depth and limit assay-specific biases, different laboratories used diverse techniques to prepare libraries and sequence TCR repertoires. Per donor, leukapheresis produced somewhere between about 0.85 and 9.5 billion PBMCs.

Using the deep immunoSEQ assay, multiplex PCR amplified TCR CDR3 regions from genomic DNA. Extracted genomic DNA from each cell subset was distributed evenly across all wells of several immunoSEQ 96-well plates, and each plate was treated as a replicate. For unsorted PBMC, roughly 330 ng genomic DNA, equal to 32,000 or so T cell genomes, was loaded into each replicate PCR. Genomic DNA from unsorted PBMC was sequenced over ten immunoSEQ deep assay plates. The purified libraries were quantified using a Qubit 3.0 fluorometer, sized with a Bioanalyzer 2100, and then quantified again using the KAPA Library Quantification kit. Every immunoSEQ 96-well plate was sequenced on a dedicated single-read 150-cycle Illumina NextSeq 550 flow cell. Regarding the original processing steps: Because the immunoSEQ output held only junctional sequences and lacked quality scores, the filtering could not match the filtering applied to full-length reads. Sequences were annotated with PyIR, a Python wrapper for IgBLAST v1.9, and V/J genes and CDR3 were assigned using IMGT germline references. Any read was removed if the V/J assignment was weak (E-value above 1e-6), the CDR3 was missing, or the read contained stop codons, out-of-frame junctions, or ambiguous translated residues. A V3J clonotype was defined by an identical inferred V gene, J gene, and CDR3 amino acid sequence. Percentage overlap between repertoires was computed as shared unique clonotypes divided by the size of the smaller repertoire. Richness of each repertoire was evaluated using RTK rarefaction, the Chao1 estimator, and Recon v2.1 estimates of unobserved clonotypes. TCRdb stores this immuneACCESS table with in-frame sequences only. Part of the clones is absent; in the studies checked, under half of the shortfall reflects unresolved V genes, and no reason is known for the rest. V and J calls and clone size follow that table, whereas D and trimming were derived from the DNA. This sample is represented by about half a million clones; 81% of them were singletons. Roughly 12% of the sample is taken by the ten largest.

Points the paper makes about the study in general: Only blood was sampled, and tissue TCR repertoires likely differ from those in blood. The genetic and exposure-history diversity represented was limited by the small number of donors. Pairwise subsampling indicated that sequencing depth was expected to affect the degree of clonotype sharing among donors.

The source of this sequence is a woman in her thirties or forties in good health. Some clones in this sample may be carry-over from other donors' samples. Sequencing input: PBMCs.

CDR3 reads: CASSPRGTGSTGELFF. The base sequence is TGTGCCAGCTCACCACGGGGGACAGGATCCACCGGGGAGCTGTTTTTT. Recombination connected TRBV18 to TRBJ2-2, with 8 bases matching TRBD1. V ends up 1 base short and J 4 bases short, with an unmatched junction base count of 5. Reading the germline V gene gives CDR1 KGHSH and CDR2 LQKENI. The CDR3 measures 16 amino acids from cysteine to phenylalanine. Only the CDR3 part of the read is kept: 48 bases, read in frame from the first base.